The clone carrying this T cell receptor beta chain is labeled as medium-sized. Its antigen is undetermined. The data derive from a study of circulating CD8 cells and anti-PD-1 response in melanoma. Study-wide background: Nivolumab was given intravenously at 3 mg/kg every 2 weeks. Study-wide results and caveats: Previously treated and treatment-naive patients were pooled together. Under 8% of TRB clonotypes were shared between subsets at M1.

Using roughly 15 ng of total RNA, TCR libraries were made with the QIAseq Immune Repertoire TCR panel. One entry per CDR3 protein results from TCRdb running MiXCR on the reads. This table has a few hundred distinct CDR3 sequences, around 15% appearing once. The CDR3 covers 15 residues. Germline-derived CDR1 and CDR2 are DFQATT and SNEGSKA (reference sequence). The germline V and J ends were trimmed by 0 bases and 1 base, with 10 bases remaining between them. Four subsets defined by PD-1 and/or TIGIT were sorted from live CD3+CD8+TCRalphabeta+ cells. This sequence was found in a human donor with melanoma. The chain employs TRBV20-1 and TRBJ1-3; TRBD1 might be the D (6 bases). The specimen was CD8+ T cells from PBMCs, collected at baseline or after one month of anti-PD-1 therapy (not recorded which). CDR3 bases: TGCAGTGCTAGAGATCAGGGGAAATCTGGAAACACCATATATTTT. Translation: CSARDQGKSGNTIYF.